These 8 T cell receptor beta chains came from one sample sequenced in a study of CD8+ T cells in alopecia areata. Extracted RNA was reverse transcribed into cDNA, the sequencing template. Using immunoSEQ multiplex PCR, the repertoire was profiled, and TCRdb retains in-frame clones only, with some absent. The repertoire includes over 110,000 clones, around 49% of them detected once, and approximately 0.99% sits in the top ten. The sequencing used CD4+ T cells sorted from blood, collected at week 0. These receptor sequences come from a human donor with alopecia areata.

The rearrangement uses TRBV9 and TRBJ2-3; D remains unclear. Germline CDR1 is SGDLS and CDR2 is YYNGEE. This CDR3 comprises 14 residues. The V end was cut by 0 bases, the J end by 2 bases, with 7 bases between. The CDR3 protein is CASSVAPTTDTQYF. CDR3 DNA: TGTGCCAGCAGCGTAGCCCCGACCACAGATACGCAGTATTTT.

This sequence joins TRBV28 and TRBJ1-5; 10 positions agree with TRBD1. The CDR3 is 15 amino acids. Germline assignment: CDR1 MDHEN and CDR2 SYDVKM. The V and J ends lost 7 bases and 6 bases, in that order; junction bases with no gene match: 9. The CDR3 DNA is TGTGCCAGCAATGCAGCGGACAGGGGGATTCAGCCCCAGCATTTT. Translated: CASNAADRGIQPQHF.

This rearrangement joins TRBV6-5 to TRBJ1-1, with unresolved D. The CDR3 sequence is 13 residues long. Germline CDR1 MNHEY, CDR2 SVGAGI. V was pared by 8 bases and J by 0 bases, with 10 bases between. CDR3 residues: CASWRVLNTEAFF. The CDR3 DNA reads as TGTGCCAGCTGGCGGGTTCTGAACACTGAAGCTTTCTTT.

The rearrangement uses TRBV2 and TRBJ1-1; 7 nucleotides agree with TRBD1. V shed 8 bases and J 1 base; nucleotides not matched to a gene: 4. The CDR3 runs to 13 residues. Per the germline V gene, CDR1 is SNHLY and CDR2 is FYNNEI. As DNA, the CDR3 is TGTGCCAGCTTTTACAGGGGGAACACTGAAGCTTTCTTT. Its protein product is CASFYRGNTEAFF.

J is TRBJ2-1 and V is TRBV7-2, with D possibly being TRBD1 (6 bases). The CDR3 contains 15 residues. Looked up from germline, CDR1 is SGHTA and CDR2 is FQGNSA. Trimming pared 2 bases from V and 6 bases from J, leaving 14 bases between. The CDR3 loop is CASSLLGALINEQFF. The DNA for the CDR3 is TGTGCCAGCAGCTTATTGGGGGCGCTTATCAATGAGCAGTTCTTC.

In its sample, this clone was seen a few times. The V and J genes are TRBV5-1 and TRBJ2-1, with D tentatively TRBD1 (6 bases). Germline V CDR1 and CDR2: SGHRS, YFSETQ. Between the trimmed V and J ends, which lost 4 bases and 8 bases, there was a span of 16 bases. The CDR3 contains 14 residues. The CDR3 loop is CASSAGTNGHEQFF. The CDR3 DNA sequence: TGCGCCAGCAGCGCCGGGACAAATGGTCATGAGCAGTTCTTC.

The rearrangement links TRBV19 to TRBJ1-2, with unresolved D. CDR3 size: 11 residues. V was shortened by 9 bases and J by 4 bases, with 9 bases between the two germline ends. Per germline, CDR1 LNHDA and CDR2 SQIVND (reference sequence). The CDR3 DNA sequence: TGTGCCAGCGGCGAACTCTATGGCTACACCTTC. It encodes CASGELYGYTF.

J is TRBJ2-3 and V is TRBV29-1, with D perhaps matching TRBD1 (5 bases). The germline gives CDR1 SQVTM, CDR2 ANQGSEA. The CDR3 totals 15 residues. Trimming removed 8 bases at V and 5 bases at J, with 23 bases between. DNA of the CDR3: TGCAGCCCAGGACGGGCTCAGGGATTGGGAGATACGCAGTATTTT. Translating it yields CSPGRAQGLGDTQYF.